This T cell receptor (beta chain) is from a study of identifying expanded T cells in peripheral blood. This CDR3 is built from 13 residues. V lost 3 bases and J 6 bases, leaving 9 bases between the germline ends. From germline, CDR1 is MNHEY and CDR2 SMNVEV (reference sequence). During the collection period, no donor immune events like infections were recorded. This table comes from immunoSEQ multiplex PCR, and its TCRdb copy is limited to in-frame clones, with some not included. Among 75,000 to 90,000 clones listed, roughly four fifths were seen once. As to this clone: Its cognate antigen is unknown.

Findings and caveats of the study: Differentially abundant clones: about 1.2 between replicates, approximately 16 at around 14 days, over 18 at four.

This receptor was taken from a person aged 18 to 75 in good health. The specimen sequenced was blood. The chain combines TRBV27 with TRBJ2-1; D gene ambiguous. This chain's CDR3 is CASSLSAGNEQFF. The DNA of the CDR3 is TGTGCCAGCAGTTTGTCGGCCGGCAATGAGCAGTTCTTC.